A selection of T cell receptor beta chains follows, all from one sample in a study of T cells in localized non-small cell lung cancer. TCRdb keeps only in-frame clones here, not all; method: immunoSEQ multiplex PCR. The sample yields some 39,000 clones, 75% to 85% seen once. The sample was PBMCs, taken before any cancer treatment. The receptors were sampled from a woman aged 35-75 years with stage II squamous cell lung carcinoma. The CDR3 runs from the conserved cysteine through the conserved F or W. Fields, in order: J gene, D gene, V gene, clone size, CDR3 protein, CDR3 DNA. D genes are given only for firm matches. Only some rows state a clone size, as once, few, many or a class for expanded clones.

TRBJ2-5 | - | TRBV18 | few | CASSPRTSQETQYF | TGTGCCAGCTCACCACGGACAAGCCAAGAGACCCAGTACTTC
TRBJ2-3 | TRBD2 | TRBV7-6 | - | CASSRRGGSTDTQYF | TGTGCCAGCAGCCGTCGGGGGGGCTCGACAGATACGCAGTATTTT
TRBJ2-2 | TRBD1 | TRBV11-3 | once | CASSSRQGGELFF | TGTGCCAGCAGCTCGAGACAGGGCGGGGAGCTGTTTTTT
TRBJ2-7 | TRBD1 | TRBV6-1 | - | CASSGPGQHLYEQYF | TGTGCCAGCAGTGGCCCGGGACAGCACCTCTACGAGCAGTACTTC
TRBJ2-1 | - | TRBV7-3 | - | CASSFGGDNEQFF | TGTGCCAGCAGCTTTGGCGGTGACAATGAGCAGTTCTTC
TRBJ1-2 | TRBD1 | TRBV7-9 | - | CASSLGIGTGGNGYTF | TGTGCCAGCAGCTTAGGTATAGGCACAGGGGGCAATGGCTACACCTTC
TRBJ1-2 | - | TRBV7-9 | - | CASSFTQRNGYTF | TGTGCCAGCAGCTTTACACAGAGGAATGGCTACACCTTC
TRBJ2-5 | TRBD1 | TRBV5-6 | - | CASFRDRGRFGETQYF | TGTGCCAGCTTCCGGGACAGGGGGCGATTTGGCGAGACCCAGTACTTC
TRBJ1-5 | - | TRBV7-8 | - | CASSYNFGPQHF | TGTGCCAGCAGCTATAACTTTGGGCCCCAGCATTTT
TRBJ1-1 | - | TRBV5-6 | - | CASSLISMGGQNRTTEAFF | TGTGCCAGCAGCTTGATATCGATGGGTGGACAAAACCGGACCACTGAAGCTTTCTTT
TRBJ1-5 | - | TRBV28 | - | CASSFFRNQPQHF | TGTGCCAGCAGTTTCTTCCGCAATCAGCCCCAGCATTTT
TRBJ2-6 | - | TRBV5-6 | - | CASSTRSGANVLTF | TGTGCCAGCAGCACGAGGTCAGGGGCCAACGTCCTGACTTTC
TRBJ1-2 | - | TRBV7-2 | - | CASSLYIPGDGYTF | TGTGCCAGCAGCTTATATATCCCAGGCGATGGCTACACCTTC
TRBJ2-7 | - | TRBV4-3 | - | CASSQLPDVESYEQYF | TGCGCCAGCAGCCAACTGCCGGACGTCGAGTCCTACGAGCAGTACTTC
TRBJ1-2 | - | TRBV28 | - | CAISKGGGSYGYTF | TGTGCCATCAGTAAGGGCGGGGGTTCCTATGGCTACACCTTC
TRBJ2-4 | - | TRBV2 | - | CASIFDTGVDKNIQYF | TGTGCCAGCATCTTTGATACCGGGGTGGACAAAAACATTCAGTACTTC
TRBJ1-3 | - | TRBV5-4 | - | CASETLDSPSGNTIYF | TGTGCCAGCGAGACCTTAGACAGCCCTTCGGGAAACACCATATATTTT